This T cell receptor beta chain was found in a study of cytomegalovirus exposure and HLA in healthy donors. In regard to this clone: Its antigen is as yet unknown.

General study points: TCR beta sequences reportedly predicted most subjects' HLA-A and HLA-B alleles accurately. In a later analysis, HLA-C alleles had the fewest associated TCRs, DRB1 alleles the most. Across donors, presence/absence analyses took sequencing depth to be roughly uniform. The study flagged some 170 TCR beta chains as cytomegalovirus-associated.

13 Jbeta primers and 60 Vbeta primers were used for the PCR. TCRdb's table, derived via immunoSEQ multiplex PCR, lists solely in-frame clones and lacks some. In the table there are roughly 100,000 clones, 60% to 80% of which are singletons. V lost 6 bases and J lost 6; bases outside the gene matches: 14. The CDR3 spans 15 residues. The germline CDR1 and CDR2 sequences are SQVTM and ANQGSEA. The receptor was derived from a man aged 50-60 years in good health and CMV-seropositive. The V call is TRBV29-1, the J call TRBJ2-1, with 7 bases matching TRBD2. The sequencing input was PBMCs. The CDR3: CSVERGGRPPNEQFF. The CDR3 DNA is TGCAGCGTGGAGCGGGGTGGGCGACCCCCCAATGAGCAGTTCTTC.